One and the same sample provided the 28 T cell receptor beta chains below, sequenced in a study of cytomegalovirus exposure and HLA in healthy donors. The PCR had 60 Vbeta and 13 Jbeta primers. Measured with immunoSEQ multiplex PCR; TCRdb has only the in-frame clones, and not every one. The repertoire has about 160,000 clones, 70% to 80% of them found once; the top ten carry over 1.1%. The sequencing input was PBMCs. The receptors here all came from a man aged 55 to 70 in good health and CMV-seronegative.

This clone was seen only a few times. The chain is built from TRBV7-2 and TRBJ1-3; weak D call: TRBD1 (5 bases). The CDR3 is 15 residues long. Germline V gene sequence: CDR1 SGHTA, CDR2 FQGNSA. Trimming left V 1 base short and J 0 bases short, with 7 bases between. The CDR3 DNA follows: TGTGCCAGCAGCTTAGTAGGGGTCTCTGGAAACACCATATATTTT. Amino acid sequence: CASSLVGVSGNTIYF. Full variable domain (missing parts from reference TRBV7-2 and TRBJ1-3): GAGVSQSPSNKVTEKGKDVELRCDPISGHTALYWYRQSLGQGLEFLIYFQGNSAPDKSGLPSDRFSAERTGGSVSTLTIQRTQQEDSAVYLCASSLVGVSGNTIYFGEGSWLTVV.

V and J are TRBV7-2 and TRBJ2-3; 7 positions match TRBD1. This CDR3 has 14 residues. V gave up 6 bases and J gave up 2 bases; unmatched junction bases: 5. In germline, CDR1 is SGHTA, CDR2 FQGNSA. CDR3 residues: CASSAGTATDTQYF. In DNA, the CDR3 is TGTGCCAGCAGTGCCGGGACAGCCACAGATACGCAGTATTTT.

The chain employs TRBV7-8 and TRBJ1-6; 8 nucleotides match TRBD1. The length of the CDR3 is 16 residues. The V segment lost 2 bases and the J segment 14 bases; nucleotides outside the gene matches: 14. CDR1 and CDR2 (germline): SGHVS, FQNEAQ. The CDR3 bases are TGTGCCAGCAGCTTAAAGGGGGCGCAGGGGGCTGGAACCCTCCACTTT. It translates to CASSLKGAQGAGTLHF.

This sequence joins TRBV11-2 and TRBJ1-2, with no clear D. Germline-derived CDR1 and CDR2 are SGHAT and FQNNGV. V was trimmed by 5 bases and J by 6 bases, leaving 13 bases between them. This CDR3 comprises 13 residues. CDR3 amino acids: CASSPDTVNGYTF. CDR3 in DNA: TGTGCCAGCAGCCCAGACACAGTAAATGGCTACACCTTC.

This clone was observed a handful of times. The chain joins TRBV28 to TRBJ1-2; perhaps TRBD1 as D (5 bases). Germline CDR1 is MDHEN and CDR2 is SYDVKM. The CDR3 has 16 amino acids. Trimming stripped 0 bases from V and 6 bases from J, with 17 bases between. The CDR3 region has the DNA TGTGCCAGCAGTTTATGGACTGGGGACTTGGGGGATGGCTACACCTTC. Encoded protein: CASSLWTGDLGDGYTF.

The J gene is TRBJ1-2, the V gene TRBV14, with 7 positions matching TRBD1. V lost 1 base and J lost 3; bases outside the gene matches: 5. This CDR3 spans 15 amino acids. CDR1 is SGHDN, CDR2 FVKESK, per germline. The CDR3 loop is CASSQADREDYGYTF. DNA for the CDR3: TGTGCCAGCAGCCAAGCAGACAGGGAGGACTATGGCTACACCTTC.

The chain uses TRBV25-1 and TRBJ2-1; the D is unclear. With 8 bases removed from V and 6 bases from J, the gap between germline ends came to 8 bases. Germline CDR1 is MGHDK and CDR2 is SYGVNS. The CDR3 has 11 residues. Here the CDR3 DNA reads TGTGCCAGCGTAGCCGTCAATGAGCAGTTCTTC. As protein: CASVAVNEQFF.

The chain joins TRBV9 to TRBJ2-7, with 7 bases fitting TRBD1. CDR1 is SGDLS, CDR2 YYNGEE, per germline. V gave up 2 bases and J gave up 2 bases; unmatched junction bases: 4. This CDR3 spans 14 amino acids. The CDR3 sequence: CASSVGDRPYEQYF. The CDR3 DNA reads TGTGCCAGCAGCGTTGGGGACAGACCCTACGAGCAGTACTTC.

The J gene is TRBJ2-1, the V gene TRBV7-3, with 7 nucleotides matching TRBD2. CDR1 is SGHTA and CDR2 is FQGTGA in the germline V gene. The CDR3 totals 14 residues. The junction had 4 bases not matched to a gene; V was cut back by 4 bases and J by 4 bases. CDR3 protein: CASSSQRGYNEQFF. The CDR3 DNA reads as TGTGCCAGCAGCTCCCAGCGGGGTTACAATGAGCAGTTCTTC.

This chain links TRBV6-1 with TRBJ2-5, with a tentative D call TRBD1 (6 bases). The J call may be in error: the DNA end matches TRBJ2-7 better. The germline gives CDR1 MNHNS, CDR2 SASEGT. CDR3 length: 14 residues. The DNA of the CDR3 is TGTGCCAGCACCCCGGGACACAGCTCCTACGAGCAGTACTTC. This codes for CASTPGHSSYEQYF.

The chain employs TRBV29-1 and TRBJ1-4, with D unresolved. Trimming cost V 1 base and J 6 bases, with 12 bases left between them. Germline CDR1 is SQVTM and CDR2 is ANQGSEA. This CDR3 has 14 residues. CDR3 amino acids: CSVEGSASHEKLFF. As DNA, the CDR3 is TGCAGCGTTGAAGGCTCAGCGAGCCATGAAAAACTGTTTTTT.

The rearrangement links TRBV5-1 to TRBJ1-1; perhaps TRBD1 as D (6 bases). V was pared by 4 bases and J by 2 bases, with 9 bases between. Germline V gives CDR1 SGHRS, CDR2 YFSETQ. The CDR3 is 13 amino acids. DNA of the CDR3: TGCGCCAGCAGCGTACAGGGAAACACTGAAGCTTTCTTT. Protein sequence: CASSVQGNTEAFF.

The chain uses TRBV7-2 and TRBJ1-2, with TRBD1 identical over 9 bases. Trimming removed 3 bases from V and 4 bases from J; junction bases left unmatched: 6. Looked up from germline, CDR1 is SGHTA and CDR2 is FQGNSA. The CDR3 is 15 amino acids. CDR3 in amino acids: CASSFTRTGAYGYTF. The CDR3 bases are TGTGCCAGCAGCTTCACACGGACAGGGGCCTATGGCTACACCTTC.

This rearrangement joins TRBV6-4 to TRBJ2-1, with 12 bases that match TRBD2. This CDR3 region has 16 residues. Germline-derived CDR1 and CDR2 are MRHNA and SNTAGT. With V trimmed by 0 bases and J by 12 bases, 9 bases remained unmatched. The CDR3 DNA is TGTGCCAGCAGTGACTCCGGACTAGCGGGACGAGGCGGGCAGTTCTTC. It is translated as CASSDSGLAGRGGQFF.

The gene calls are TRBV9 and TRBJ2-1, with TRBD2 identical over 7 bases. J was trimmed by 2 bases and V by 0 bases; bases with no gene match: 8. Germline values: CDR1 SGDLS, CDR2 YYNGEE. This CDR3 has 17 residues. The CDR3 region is CASSVGLSGGTYNEQFF. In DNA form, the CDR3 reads TGTGCCAGCAGCGTAGGTCTGTCGGGGGGTACCTACAATGAGCAGTTCTTC.

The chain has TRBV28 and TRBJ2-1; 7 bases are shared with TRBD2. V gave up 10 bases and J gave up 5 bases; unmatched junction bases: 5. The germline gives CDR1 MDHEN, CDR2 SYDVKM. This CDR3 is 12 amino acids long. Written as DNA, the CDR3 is TGTGCCATCCGACTAGCTAACAATGAGCAGTTCTTC. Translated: CAIRLANNEQFF.

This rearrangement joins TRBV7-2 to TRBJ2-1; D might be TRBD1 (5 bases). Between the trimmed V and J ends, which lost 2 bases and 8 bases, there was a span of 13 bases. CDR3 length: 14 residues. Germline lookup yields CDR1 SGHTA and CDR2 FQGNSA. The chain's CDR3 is CASSLPGLVDEQFF. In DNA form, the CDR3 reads TGTGCCAGCAGCTTACCAGGGCTAGTCGATGAGCAGTTCTTC.

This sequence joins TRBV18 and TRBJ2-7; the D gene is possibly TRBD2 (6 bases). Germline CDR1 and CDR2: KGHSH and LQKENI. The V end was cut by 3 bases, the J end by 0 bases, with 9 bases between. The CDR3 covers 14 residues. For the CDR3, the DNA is TGTGCCAGCTCACCGGGGACTCTCTCCTACGAGCAGTACTTC. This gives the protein CASSPGTLSYEQYF. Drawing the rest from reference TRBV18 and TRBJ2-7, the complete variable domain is NAGVMQNPRHLVRRRGQEARLRCSPMKGHSHVYWYRQLPEEGLKFMVYLQKENIIDESGMPKERFSAEFPKEGPSILRIQQVVRGDSAAYFCASSPGTLSYEQYFGPGTRLTVT.

CDR3 loop: CAISESRGSLYGYTF. DNA of the CDR3: TGTGCCATCAGTGAGTCTAGGGGTTCCCTCTATGGCTACACCTTC. This chain uses TRBV10-3 with TRBJ1-2, with a weak D call TRBD1 (5 bases). The CDR3 length is 15 residues. V was clipped by 0 bases and J by 4 bases, with 12 bases between them. The germline V gene has CDR1 ENHRY and CDR2 SYGVKD.

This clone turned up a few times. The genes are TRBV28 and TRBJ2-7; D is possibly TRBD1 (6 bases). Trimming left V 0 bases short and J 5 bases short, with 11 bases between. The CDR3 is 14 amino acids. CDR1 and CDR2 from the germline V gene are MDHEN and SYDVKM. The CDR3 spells CASSLWQGSNEQYF. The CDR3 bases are TGTGCCAGCAGTTTATGGCAGGGGAGCAACGAGCAGTACTTC.

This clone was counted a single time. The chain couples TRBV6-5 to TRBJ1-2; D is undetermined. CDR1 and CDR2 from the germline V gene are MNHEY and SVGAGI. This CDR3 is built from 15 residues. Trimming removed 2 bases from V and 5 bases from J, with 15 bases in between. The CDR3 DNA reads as TGTGCCAGCAGTTACGACATAACGGTAACTTATGGCTACACCTTC. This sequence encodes CASSYDITVTYGYTF.

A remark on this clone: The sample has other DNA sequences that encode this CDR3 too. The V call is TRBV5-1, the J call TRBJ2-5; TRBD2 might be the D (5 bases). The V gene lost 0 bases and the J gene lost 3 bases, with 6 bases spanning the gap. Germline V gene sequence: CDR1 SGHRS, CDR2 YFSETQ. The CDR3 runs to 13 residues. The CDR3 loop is CASSLAGKETQYF. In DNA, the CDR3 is TGCGCCAGCAGCTTGGCCGGGAAAGAGACCCAGTACTTC.

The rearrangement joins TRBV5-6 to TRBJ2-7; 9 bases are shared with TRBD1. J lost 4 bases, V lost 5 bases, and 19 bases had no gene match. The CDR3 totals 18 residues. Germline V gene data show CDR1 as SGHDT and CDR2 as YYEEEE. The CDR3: CASRYAQSAPGQGYEQYF. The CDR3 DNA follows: TGTGCCAGCAGGTATGCCCAAAGCGCTCCGGGACAGGGTTACGAGCAGTACTTC.

The CDR3 sequence: CASSLAGQSSYNSPLHF. The CDR3 coding sequence is TGTGCCAGCAGCTTAGCGGGACAGAGCTCCTATAATTCACCCCTCCACTTT. The chain is built from TRBV7-9 and TRBJ1-6; 7 bases map to TRBD1. Trimming removed 0 bases from V and 0 bases from J; junction bases left unmatched: 2. Germline assignment: CDR1 SEHNR and CDR2 FQNEAQ (reference sequence). CDR3 size: 17 residues.

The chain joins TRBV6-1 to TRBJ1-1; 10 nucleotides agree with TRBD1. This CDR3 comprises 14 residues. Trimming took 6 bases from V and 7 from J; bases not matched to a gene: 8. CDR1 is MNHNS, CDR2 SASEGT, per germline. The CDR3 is CASSETGGEGEAFF. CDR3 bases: TGTGCCAGCAGCGAGACAGGGGGCGAGGGTGAAGCTTTCTTT.

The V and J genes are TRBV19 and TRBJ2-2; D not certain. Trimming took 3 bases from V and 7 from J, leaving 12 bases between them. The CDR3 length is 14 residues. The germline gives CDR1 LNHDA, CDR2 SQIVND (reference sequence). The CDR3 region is CASSIQVRNGELFF. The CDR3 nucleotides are TGTGCCAGTAGTATCCAGGTACGGAACGGGGAGCTGTTTTTT.

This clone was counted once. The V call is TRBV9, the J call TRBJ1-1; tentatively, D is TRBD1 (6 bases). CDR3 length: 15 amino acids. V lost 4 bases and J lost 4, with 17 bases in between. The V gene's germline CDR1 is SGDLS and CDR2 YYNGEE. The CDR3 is CASSPEGERGTEAFF. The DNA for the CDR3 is TGTGCCAGCAGCCCAGAGGGGGAAAGGGGCACTGAAGCTTTCTTT. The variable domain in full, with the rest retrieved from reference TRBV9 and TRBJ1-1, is DSGVTQTPKHLITATGQRVTLRCSPRSGDLSVYWYQQSLDQGLQFLIQYYNGEERAKGNILERFSAQQFPDLHSELNLSSLELGDSALYFCASSPEGERGTEAFFGQGTRLTVV.

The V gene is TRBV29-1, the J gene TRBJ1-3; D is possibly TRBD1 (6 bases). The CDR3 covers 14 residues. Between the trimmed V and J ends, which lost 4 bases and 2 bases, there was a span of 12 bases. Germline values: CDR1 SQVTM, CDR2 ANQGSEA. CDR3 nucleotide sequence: TGCAGCGTTGCGACAGGAATCCCTGGAAACACCATATATTTT. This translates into CSVATGIPGNTIYF.